The next 32 T cell receptor beta chains were all read from a single sample in a study of glioma-infiltrating T cells after dendritic cell vaccination. The repertoire was sequenced with immunoSEQ multiplex PCR; TCRdb's copy has only in-frame clones and lacks some. The repertoire holds around 78,000 clones, with around 90% as singletons. This sample's time point: after dendritic cell vaccination, including at tumor progression/relapse. This specimen consisted of blood, obtained after dendritic cell vaccination. The receptors derive from a human donor with glioblastoma.

The chain carries TRBV27 and TRBJ2-1; the D gene is possibly TRBD2 (6 bases). With 1 base removed from V and 9 bases from J, the gap between germline ends came to 16 bases. Per the germline V gene, CDR1 is MNHEY and CDR2 is SMNVEV (reference sequence). The CDR3 spans 15 residues. The CDR3 DNA is TGTGCCAGCAGTTTATTAGGCAGGAGGGTCGGTGAGCAGTTCTTC. Protein: CASSLLGRRVGEQFF.

The V and J genes are TRBV27 and TRBJ2-3; maybe TRBD1 (6 bases). Germline assignment: CDR1 MNHEY and CDR2 SMNVEV (reference sequence). Deletions cut 6 bases from V and 6 bases from J, with 10 bases between. The CDR3 has 12 residues. As DNA, the CDR3 is TGTGCCAGCAGGAGGGGGAGTGATACGCAGTATTTT. Protein sequence: CASRRGSDTQYF.

This clone is a singleton in its sample. V usage is TRBV5-1 and J usage is TRBJ1-2; 8 positions agree with TRBD1. The V gene's germline CDR1 is SGHRS and CDR2 YFSETQ. This CDR3 has 15 amino acids. The junction had 10 bases not matched to a gene; V was cut back by 3 bases and J by 6 bases. The CDR3 DNA sequence: TGCGCCAGCAGCTGGACCGAACAGGGGGTACATGGCTACACCTTC. This codes for CASSWTEQGVHGYTF.

This clone appeared once. Other nucleotide sequences from this sample produce the same CDR3. V gene TRBV7-9 combines with J gene TRBJ1-2; tentative D call: TRBD1 (5 bases). The germline V gene has CDR1 SEHNR and CDR2 FQNEAQ (reference sequence). The CDR3 is made up of 15 amino acids. The CDR3, as DNA: TGTGCTAGCGGACCCAGGGCAGGCGGTCTCTATGGCTACACCTTC. Its protein is CASGPRAGGLYGYTF.

This rearrangement joins TRBV4-3 to TRBJ2-1; 10 positions agree with TRBD2. The CDR3 totals 16 residues. The J segment lost 3 bases and the V segment lost 0 bases, leaving 2 bases of the junction unmatched. CDR1 and CDR2 (germline): LGHNA, YSLEER. This chain's CDR3 is CASSQETSGNYNEQFF. CDR3 nucleotide sequence: TGCGCCAGCAGCCAAGAAACTAGCGGGAACTACAATGAGCAGTTCTTC.

This clone was seen a few times. The rearrangement joins TRBV5-6 to TRBJ1-3, with a weak D call TRBD1 (5 bases). Between the trimmed V and J ends, which lost 0 bases and 10 bases, there was a span of 14 bases. The CDR3 contains 14 residues. CDR1 SGHDT and CDR2 YYEEEE come from the germline V gene. The CDR3 coding sequence is TGTGCCAGCAGCTTGGGGGGGAGGGCCCGAACCATATATTTT. It codes for CASSLGGRARTIYF.

The chain is built from TRBV4-3 and TRBJ2-3, with TRBD2 identical over 8 bases. J lost 6 bases, V lost 2 bases, and 7 bases had no gene match. The CDR3 has 15 residues. Germline loops: CDR1 LGHNA, CDR2 YSLEER. The CDR3 DNA reads as TGCGCCAGCAGCCAACGACTAGCGAGAGTGGATACGCAGTATTTT. It encodes CASSQRLARVDTQYF.

The chain has TRBV7-8 and TRBJ2-2, with D perhaps matching TRBD1 (6 bases). The V end lost 3 bases, the J end lost 6 bases, and 14 bases lay between the germline ends. Germline values: CDR1 SGHVS, CDR2 FQNEAQ. The CDR3 runs 15 residues. The CDR3 sequence is CASSFRDTHAGELFF. As DNA, the CDR3 is TGTGCCAGCAGCTTCCGGGACACTCACGCCGGGGAGCTGTTTTTT.

This chain joins TRBV6-5 and TRBJ1-5; possibly TRBD1 for D (6 bases). The CDR3 contains 13 residues. Trimming took off 2 bases at V and 7 bases at J, with 9 bases between the two ends. CDR1 is MNHEY and CDR2 is SVGAGI in the germline V gene. The CDR3 nucleotides are TGTGCCAGCAGTTACCTACAGGGACAGCCCCAGCATTTT. Protein sequence: CASSYLQGQPQHF.

This clone showed up just once. CDR3 in DNA: TGTGCCAGCAGTTACGGGGTGACAGGGGGAGAGACCCAGTACTTC. Translation gives CASSYGVTGGETQYF. The chain carries TRBV6-5 and TRBJ2-5, with TRBD1 matching over 9 bases. Per germline, CDR1 MNHEY and CDR2 SVGAGI. CDR3 size: 15 residues. V lost 2 bases and J lost 4; bases outside the gene matches: 5.

The chain uses TRBV5-6 and TRBJ1-5; 8 positions match TRBD1. This CDR3 comprises 16 residues. The trim removed 4 bases at V and 4 bases at J, leaving 10 bases unmatched. Per germline, CDR1 SGHDT and CDR2 YYEEEE. The CDR3 here is CASSLGDRGWNQPQHF. CDR3 coding DNA: TGTGCCAGCAGCCTGGGCGACAGGGGTTGGAATCAGCCCCAGCATTTT.

The gene calls are TRBV5-6 and TRBJ2-7; D might be TRBD2 (6 bases). The CDR3 loop spans 11 amino acids. The germline V gene encodes CDR1 SGHDT and CDR2 YYEEEE. V was shortened by 7 bases and J by 4 bases, with 9 bases between the two germline ends. The DNA of the CDR3 is TGTGCCAGCGGGAGCGGGTACGAGCAGTACTTC. Translated, it gives CASGSGYEQYF.

The chain is built from TRBV29-1 and TRBJ2-5; 9 positions match TRBD1. Germline V gives CDR1 SQVTM, CDR2 ANQGSEA. The CDR3 length is 13 residues. J was trimmed by 6 bases and V by 3 bases; bases with no gene match: 5. The CDR3, as DNA: TGCAGCGTTGAGACAGGGGGTATGAAGACCCAGTACTTC. Protein sequence: CSVETGGMKTQYF.

This clone was detected only a few times. The rearrangement joins TRBV11-3 to TRBJ1-3; 7 nucleotides align to TRBD1. The CDR3 is 16 residues long. V trimming: 5 bases; J trimming: 4 bases; junction bases outside the gene matches: 11. Germline V gives CDR1 SGHNT, CDR2 YENEEA. CDR3 sequence reads: CASSRVRTGPGNTIYF. The CDR3 nucleotides are TGTGCCAGCAGCAGAGTGCGGACAGGTCCGGGAAACACCATATATTTT.

This clone came up a few times. The gene calls are TRBV5-1 and TRBJ2-1; 9 positions agree with TRBD2. CDR3 size: 15 residues. The ends lost 5 bases at V and 6 bases at J; junction bases unmatched: 9. CDR1 is SGHRS, CDR2 YFSETQ, per germline. The CDR3 sequence: CASSLAGATANEQFF. The CDR3 bases are TGCGCCAGCAGTTTAGCGGGAGCAACCGCCAATGAGCAGTTCTTC.

The rearrangement joins TRBV30 to TRBJ1-1; D may be TRBD1 (6 bases). Germline V gives CDR1 GTSNPN, CDR2 SVGIG (reference sequence). This CDR3 is 13 amino acids long. The V end lost 0 bases, the J end lost 4 bases, and 9 bases lay between the germline ends. CDR3 region: CAWSVLGGTEAFF. The CDR3 coding sequence is TGTGCCTGGAGTGTACTAGGGGGCACTGAAGCTTTCTTT.

The rearrangement uses TRBV27 and TRBJ2-1; D is perhaps TRBD2 (6 bases). V was clipped by 0 bases and J by 3 bases, with 12 bases between them. Germline CDR1 reads MNHEY; CDR2 reads SMNVEV (reference sequence). The CDR3 extends over 16 amino acids. As DNA, the CDR3 is TGTGCCAGCAGTTTATCGCGGGACGTGGTCTACAATGAGCAGTTCTTC. Translated, it gives CASSLSRDVVYNEQFF.

This clone was seen a handful of times. The V gene is TRBV4-3, the J gene TRBJ2-1, with 10 bases aligning to TRBD2. Germline CDR1 and CDR2: LGHNA and YSLEER. The CDR3 loop spans 21 amino acids. The V and J ends lost 1 base and 7 bases, in that order; junction bases with no gene match: 22. The CDR3, as DNA: TGCGCCAGCAGCCAAGGGTACACGGTAGAAAGCGGGAGGGCAAGGAGAAATGAGCAGTTCTTC. This translates into CASSQGYTVESGRARRNEQFF.

The V and J genes are TRBV9 and TRBJ2-2, with a tentative D call TRBD1 (5 bases). V was shortened by 1 base and J by 4 bases, with 8 bases between the two germline ends. CDR1 is SGDLS and CDR2 is YYNGEE in the germline V gene. The CDR3 covers 14 residues. DNA for the CDR3: TGTGCCAGCAGCGTATCAGGGTTCACCGGGGAGCTGTTTTTT. Protein sequence: CASSVSGFTGELFF. Drawing the rest from reference TRBV9 and TRBJ2-2, the complete variable domain is DSGVTQTPKHLITATGQRVTLRCSPRSGDLSVYWYQQSLDQGLQFLIQYYNGEERAKGNILERFSAQQFPDLHSELNLSSLELGDSALYFCASSVSGFTGELFFGEGSRLTVL.

The chain uses TRBV7-2 and TRBJ2-7; D is possibly TRBD1 (6 bases). From germline, CDR1 is SGHTA and CDR2 FQGNSA. The CDR3 loop spans 13 amino acids. V shed 4 bases and J shed 7 bases, with 14 bases lying between them. As DNA, the CDR3 is TGTGCCAGCAGCTCCGTACTAGGGGGTGAGCAGTACTTC. Protein sequence: CASSSVLGGEQYF.

This chain connects TRBV19 to TRBJ1-5; possibly TRBD1 for D (6 bases). V was pared by 4 bases and J by 5 bases, with 9 bases between. Germline loops: CDR1 LNHDA, CDR2 SQIVND (reference sequence). The CDR3 consists of 13 residues. The CDR3 coding sequence is TGTGCCAGTAGTAATTCAGGGGATCAGCCCCAGCATTTT. This translates into CASSNSGDQPQHF.

This clone appeared a few times. The chain combines TRBV10-2 with TRBJ1-2, with 8 bases matching TRBD1. The trim removed 6 bases at V and 6 bases at J, leaving 3 bases unmatched. Germline CDR1 and CDR2: WSHSY and SAAADI. CDR3 length: 12 residues. CDR3: CASRTGDNGYTF. The CDR3 region has the DNA TGCGCCAGCAGGACAGGGGATAATGGCTACACCTTC.

V and J are TRBV7-2 and TRBJ2-5, with D perhaps matching TRBD1 (6 bases). Germline loops: CDR1 SGHTA, CDR2 FQGNSA. V lost 1 base and J lost 1, with 13 bases in between. This CDR3 is 16 amino acids long. The CDR3 DNA is TGTGCCAGCAGCTTAGATTACTCCAGGGGCCAAGAGACCCAGTACTTC. Amino acids: CASSLDYSRGQETQYF. The full variable domain, rest sourced from reference TRBV7-2 and TRBJ2-5, is GAGVSQSPSNKVTEKGKDVELRCDPISGHTALYWYRQSLGQGLEFLIYFQGNSAPDKSGLPSDRFSAERTGGSVSTLTIQRTQQEDSAVYLCASSLDYSRGQETQYFGPGTRLLVL.

This clone has more than one count but fewer than ten. The chain recombines TRBV19 with TRBJ1-1, with 7 nucleotides matching TRBD1. CDR1 and CDR2 from the germline V gene are LNHDA and SQIVND (reference sequence). The V gene end was trimmed by 8 bases and the J gene end by 11 bases; junction bases not matched to a gene: 11. CDR3 length: 12 residues. The CDR3 bases are TGTGCCAGTCGTAACAGGGGCTCCGAGGCTTTCTTT. Translating it yields CASRNRGSEAFF.

The chain uses TRBV7-2 and TRBJ1-5; 8 positions match TRBD1. The CDR3 has 14 residues. Germline V gene lookup returns CDR1 SGHTA and CDR2 FQGNSA. The J segment lost 5 bases and the V segment lost 3 bases, leaving 3 bases of the junction unmatched. This CDR3 is CASSLGTGHQPQHF. The CDR3 coding sequence is TGTGCCAGCAGCTTGGGGACAGGTCATCAGCCCCAGCATTTT.

The rearrangement links TRBV29-1 to TRBJ1-2; 9 nucleotides agree with TRBD1. Germline-derived CDR1 and CDR2 are SQVTM and ANQGSEA. The CDR3 is 12 residues long. J gave up 8 bases and V 6 bases, and 7 bases lay outside the gene matches. CDR3 sequence reads: CSVGQGNIGYTF. CDR3 DNA: TGCAGCGTAGGACAGGGGAATATCGGCTACACCTTC.

The chain recombines TRBV9 with TRBJ1-1; 8 bases are a match to TRBD1. The CDR3 contains 14 residues. Trimming cost V 3 bases and J 1 base; bases outside gene matches: 2. The germline V gene encodes CDR1 SGDLS and CDR2 YYNGEE. The CDR3 reads CASSAGTGNTEAFF. The CDR3 nucleotides read TGTGCCAGCAGCGCCGGGACAGGGAACACTGAAGCTTTCTTT.

In DNA, the CDR3 is TGTGCCAGCAGTTACTCGACCGGGACTAGCAACGAGCAGTACTTC. It encodes CASSYSTGTSNEQYF. This sequence joins TRBV6-6 and TRBJ2-7; 9 nucleotides align to TRBD2. The V and J ends lost 0 bases and 5 bases, in that order; junction bases with no gene match: 5. The CDR3 length is 15 residues. CDR1 MNHNY and CDR2 SVGAGI come from the germline V gene (reference sequence).

The chain uses TRBV27 and TRBJ2-3, with D unclear. Trimming shortened V by 6 bases and J by 2 bases, and 6 bases separated the two germline ends. The CDR3 is made up of 12 amino acids. The germline V gene encodes CDR1 MNHEY and CDR2 SMNVEV (reference sequence). CDR3 nucleotides: TGTGCCAGCAGCCCTACCACAGATACGCAGTATTTT. This sequence encodes CASSPTTDTQYF.

The chain couples TRBV29-1 to TRBJ1-3; 7 bases fit TRBD1. V lost 4 bases, J lost 4 bases, and 4 bases stayed unmatched. This CDR3 is 13 amino acids long. From germline, CDR1 is SQVTM and CDR2 ANQGSEA. This CDR3 is CSVVWGQGNTIYF. CDR3 DNA sequence: TGCAGCGTTGTTTGGGGACAGGGAAACACCATATATTTT. Using reference TRBV29-1 and TRBJ1-3 for the parts outside the CDR3, the full variable domain is SAVISQKPSRDICQRGTSLTIQCQVDSQVTMMFWYRQQPGQSLTLIATANQGSEATYESGFVIDKFPISRPNLTFSTLTVSNMSPEDSSIYLCSVVWGQGNTIYFGEGSWLTVV.

This clone was counted between two and nine times. CDR3 sequence: CASSQSGGGWMNTEAFF. DNA of the CDR3: TGCGCCAGCAGCCAAAGCGGGGGGGGCTGGATGAACACTGAAGCTTTCTTT. The chain couples TRBV4-3 to TRBJ1-1; TRBD1 is a possible D gene (6 bases). V was clipped by 2 bases and J by 0 bases, with 16 bases between them. Per germline, CDR1 LGHNA and CDR2 YSLEER. The CDR3 contains 17 residues.

The chain combines TRBV6-5 with TRBJ2-7, with 7 bases that match TRBD1. The CDR3 has 15 residues. The germline V gene has CDR1 MNHEY and CDR2 SVGAGI. Trimming removed 7 bases from V and 6 bases from J; junction bases left unmatched: 15. The CDR3 DNA sequence: TGTGCCAGCACAAGACAGGGTCTAATCGGAAGCGAGCAGTACTTC. Protein sequence: CASTRQGLIGSEQYF.